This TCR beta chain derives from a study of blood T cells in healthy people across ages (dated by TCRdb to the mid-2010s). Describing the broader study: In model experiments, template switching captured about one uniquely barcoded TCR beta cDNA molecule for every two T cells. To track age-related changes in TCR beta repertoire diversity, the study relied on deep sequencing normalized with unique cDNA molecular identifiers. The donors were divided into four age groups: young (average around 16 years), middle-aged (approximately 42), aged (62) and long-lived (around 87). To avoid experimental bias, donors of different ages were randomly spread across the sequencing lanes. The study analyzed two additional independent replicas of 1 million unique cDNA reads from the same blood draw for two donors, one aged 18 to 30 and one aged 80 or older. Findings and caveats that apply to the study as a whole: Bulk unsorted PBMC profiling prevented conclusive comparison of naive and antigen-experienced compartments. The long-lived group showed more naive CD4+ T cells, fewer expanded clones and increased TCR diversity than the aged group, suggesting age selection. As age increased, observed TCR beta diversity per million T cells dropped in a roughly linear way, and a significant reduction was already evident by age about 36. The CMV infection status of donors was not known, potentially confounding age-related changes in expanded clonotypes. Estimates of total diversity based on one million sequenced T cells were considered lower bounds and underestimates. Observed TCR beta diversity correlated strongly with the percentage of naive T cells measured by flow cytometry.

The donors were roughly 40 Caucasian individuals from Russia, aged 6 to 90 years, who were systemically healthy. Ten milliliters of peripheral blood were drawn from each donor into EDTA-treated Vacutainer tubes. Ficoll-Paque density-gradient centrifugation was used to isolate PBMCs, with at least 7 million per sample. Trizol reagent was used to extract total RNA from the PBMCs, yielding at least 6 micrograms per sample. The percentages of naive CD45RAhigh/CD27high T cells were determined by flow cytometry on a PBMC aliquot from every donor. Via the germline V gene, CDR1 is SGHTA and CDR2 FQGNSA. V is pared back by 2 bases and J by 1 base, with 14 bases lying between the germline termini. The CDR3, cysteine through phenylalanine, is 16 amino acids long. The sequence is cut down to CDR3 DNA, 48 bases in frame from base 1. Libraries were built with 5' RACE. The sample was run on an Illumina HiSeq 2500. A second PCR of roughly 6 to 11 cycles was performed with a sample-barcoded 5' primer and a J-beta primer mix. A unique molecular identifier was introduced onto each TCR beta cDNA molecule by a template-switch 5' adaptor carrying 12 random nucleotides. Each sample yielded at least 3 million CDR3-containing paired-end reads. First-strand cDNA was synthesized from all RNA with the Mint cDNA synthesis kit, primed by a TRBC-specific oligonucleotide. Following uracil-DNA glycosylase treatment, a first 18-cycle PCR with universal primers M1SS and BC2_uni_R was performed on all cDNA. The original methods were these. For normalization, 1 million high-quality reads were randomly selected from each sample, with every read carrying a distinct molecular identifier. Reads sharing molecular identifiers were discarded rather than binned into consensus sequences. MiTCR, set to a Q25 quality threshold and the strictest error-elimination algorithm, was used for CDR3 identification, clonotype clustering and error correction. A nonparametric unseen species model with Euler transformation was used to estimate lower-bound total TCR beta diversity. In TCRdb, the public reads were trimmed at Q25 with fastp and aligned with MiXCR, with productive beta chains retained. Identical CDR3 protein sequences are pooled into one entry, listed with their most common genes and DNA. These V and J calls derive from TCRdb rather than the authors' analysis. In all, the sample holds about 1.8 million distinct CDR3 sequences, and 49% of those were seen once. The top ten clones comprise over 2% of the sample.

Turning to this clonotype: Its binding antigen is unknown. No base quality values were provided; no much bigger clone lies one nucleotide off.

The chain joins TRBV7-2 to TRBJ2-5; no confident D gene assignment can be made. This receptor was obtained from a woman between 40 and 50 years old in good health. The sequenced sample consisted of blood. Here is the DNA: TGTGCCAGCAGCTTATTCGTCCCCACCTTCCAAGAGACCCAGTACTTC. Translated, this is CASSLFVPTFQETQYF.